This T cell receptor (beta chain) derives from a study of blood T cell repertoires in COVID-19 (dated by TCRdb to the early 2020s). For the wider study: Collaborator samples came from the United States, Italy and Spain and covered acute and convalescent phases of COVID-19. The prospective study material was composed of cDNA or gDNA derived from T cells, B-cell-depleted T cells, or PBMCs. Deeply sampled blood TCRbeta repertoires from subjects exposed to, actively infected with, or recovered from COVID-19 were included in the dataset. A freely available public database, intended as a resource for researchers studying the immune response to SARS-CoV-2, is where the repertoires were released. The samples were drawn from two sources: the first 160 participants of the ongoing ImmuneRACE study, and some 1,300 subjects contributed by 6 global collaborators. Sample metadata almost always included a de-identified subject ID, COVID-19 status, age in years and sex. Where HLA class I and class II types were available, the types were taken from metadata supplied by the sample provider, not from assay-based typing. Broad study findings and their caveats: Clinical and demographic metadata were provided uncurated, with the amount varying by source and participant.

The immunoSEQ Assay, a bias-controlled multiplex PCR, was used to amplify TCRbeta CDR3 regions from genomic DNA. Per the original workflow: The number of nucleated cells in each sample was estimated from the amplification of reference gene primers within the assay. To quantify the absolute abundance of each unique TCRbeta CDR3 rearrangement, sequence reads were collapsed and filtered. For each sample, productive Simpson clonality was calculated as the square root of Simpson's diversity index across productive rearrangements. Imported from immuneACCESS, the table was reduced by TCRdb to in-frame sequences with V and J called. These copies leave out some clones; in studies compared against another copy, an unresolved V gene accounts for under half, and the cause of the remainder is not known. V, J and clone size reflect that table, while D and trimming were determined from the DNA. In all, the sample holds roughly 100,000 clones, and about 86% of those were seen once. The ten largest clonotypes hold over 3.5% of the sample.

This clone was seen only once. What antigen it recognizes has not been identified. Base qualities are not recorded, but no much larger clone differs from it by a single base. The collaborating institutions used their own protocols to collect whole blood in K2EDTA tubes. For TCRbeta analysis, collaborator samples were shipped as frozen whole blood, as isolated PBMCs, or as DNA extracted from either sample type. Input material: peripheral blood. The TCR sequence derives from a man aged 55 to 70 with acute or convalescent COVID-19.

The CDR3 reads CASSLDQGAQTEAFF. The nucleotide sequence reads as follows: TGTGCCAGCAGCTTGGATCAGGGGGCCCAAACTGAAGCTTTCTTT. The rearranged segments are TRBV5-4 and TRBJ1-1, and 8 bases in between align with TRBD1. The CDR3, cysteine through phenylalanine, is 15 amino acids long. The DNA shown is the 45-base CDR3, in frame from base 1. V is pruned by 0 bases and J by 5 bases, leaving 6 bases of the junction without a gene match. As encoded in the germline V gene (reference sequence), CDR1 is SGHNT while CDR2 is YYREEE.